These T cell receptor beta chains were read from a single sample in a study of blood T cell repertoires in COVID-19. Profiled with immunoSEQ multiplex PCR; TCRdb holds only in-frame clones, not every one. The sample lists some 320,000 clones; about 82% were seen once. The sequenced sample was peripheral blood. All receptors derive from a human donor in a cohort sampled during active COVID-19. The CDR3 runs from the conserved cysteine through the conserved F or W. A D gene is named only where the DNA matches it firmly. Only part of the rows carry a size: once, few, many, or a class if the clone is expanded.

clone_size: -
d_call: TRBD1
v_call: TRBV6-5
j_call: TRBJ2-2
cdr3_nt: TGTGCCAGCAGGGTGGGACAGGGGGCCGGGGAGCTGTTTTTT
cdr3_aa: CASRVGQGAGELFF

clone_size: -
d_call: -
v_call: TRBV5-8
j_call: TRBJ2-7
cdr3_nt: TGTGCCAGCAGCTTGGGAACTAATTCCTACGAGCAGTACTTC
cdr3_aa: CASSLGTNSYEQYF

clone_size: -
d_call: TRBD1
v_call: TRBV15
j_call: TRBJ2-3
cdr3_nt: TGTGCCACCAGCAACGCCTTGGACAGGGGCACAGATACGCAGTATTTT
cdr3_aa: CATSNALDRGTDTQYF

clone_size: -
d_call: -
v_call: TRBV29-1
j_call: TRBJ1-1
cdr3_nt: TGCAGCGTTGAAATTCGGTCAGGGACATTGGGCGAAGCTTTCTTT
cdr3_aa: CSVEIRSGTLGEAFF

clone_size: -
d_call: -
v_call: TRBV14
j_call: TRBJ1-2
cdr3_nt: TGTGCCAGCAGCCCAACAGATTATAACTATGGCTACACCTTC
cdr3_aa: CASSPTDYNYGYTF

clone_size: -
d_call: TRBD1
v_call: TRBV24-1
j_call: TRBJ1-2
cdr3_nt: TGTGCCACCAGTGATGGGACAGGAGCCAACTCCTACTATGGCTACACCTTC
cdr3_aa: CATSDGTGANSYYGYTF

clone_size: -
d_call: -
v_call: TRBV5-5
j_call: TRBJ1-1
cdr3_nt: TGTGCCAGCAGGTTGGGCGGGGGGAACACTGAAGCTTTCTTT
cdr3_aa: CASRLGGGNTEAFF

clone_size: -
d_call: TRBD2
v_call: TRBV19
j_call: TRBJ2-3
cdr3_nt: TGTGCCAGTAGTCGTAGCGGGGCCGGCACAGATACGCAGTATTTT
cdr3_aa: CASSRSGAGTDTQYF

clone_size: -
d_call: TRBD1
v_call: TRBV24-1
j_call: TRBJ2-3
cdr3_nt: TGTGCCACCAGTGACCCGGACAGGCCAGGAACAGATACGCAGTATTTT
cdr3_aa: CATSDPDRPGTDTQYF

clone_size: -
d_call: -
v_call: TRBV15
j_call: TRBJ2-7
cdr3_nt: TGTGCCACCAGCAGAGGACAGCCCCTGGCCTACGAGCAGTACTTC
cdr3_aa: CATSRGQPLAYEQYF

clone_size: -
d_call: -
v_call: TRBV19
j_call: TRBJ2-5
cdr3_nt: TGTGCCAGTAGTACCTACTCTCTTCAAAGGCGTAGCGTGAAGACCCAGTACTTC
cdr3_aa: CASSTYSLQRRSVKTQYF

clone_size: -
d_call: -
v_call: TRBV6-5
j_call: TRBJ2-3
cdr3_nt: TGTGCCAGCAGTTACTTTTCGAGCACAGATACGCAGTATTTT
cdr3_aa: CASSYFSSTDTQYF

clone_size: -
d_call: TRBD1
v_call: TRBV6-5
j_call: TRBJ1-1
cdr3_nt: TGTGCCAGGTGGGACAGGATATCTGAAGCTTTCTTT
cdr3_aa: CARWDRISEAFF

clone_size: -
d_call: TRBD1
v_call: TRBV10-2
j_call: TRBJ1-2
cdr3_nt: TGCGCCAGCGGCCCCTCGACAGGGGCCTATGGCTACACCTTC
cdr3_aa: CASGPSTGAYGYTF

clone_size: once
d_call: -
v_call: TRBV24-1
j_call: TRBJ1-2
cdr3_nt: TGTGCCACCAGTGATGTTACAGCCTATGGCTACACCTTC
cdr3_aa: CATSDVTAYGYTF

clone_size: -
d_call: TRBD1
v_call: TRBV12-3/TRBV12-4
j_call: TRBJ1-5
cdr3_nt: TGTGCCATCCTCGGACAGGGCAATCAGCCCCAGCATTTT
cdr3_aa: CAILGQGNQPQHF

clone_size: -
d_call: TRBD2
v_call: TRBV30
j_call: TRBJ2-3
cdr3_nt: TGTGCCTGGAGTGGCGGGACTAGCGGGGGTCCCGGTGCAGATACGCAGTATTTT
cdr3_aa: CAWSGGTSGGPGADTQYF

clone_size: few
d_call: -
v_call: TRBV7-3
j_call: TRBJ1-2
cdr3_nt: TGTGCCAGCAGCGTAAATGCAGGTTCCAACTATGGCTACACCTTC
cdr3_aa: CASSVNAGSNYGYTF

clone_size: -
d_call: -
v_call: TRBV5-1
j_call: TRBJ1-2
cdr3_nt: TGCGCCAGCAGCTATTTTCCGGGACTGACTAACTATGGCTACACCTTC
cdr3_aa: CASSYFPGLTNYGYTF

clone_size: -
d_call: TRBD1
v_call: TRBV14
j_call: TRBJ2-7
cdr3_nt: TGTGCCAGCAGCCAGTACAGGGGATACGAGCAGTACTTC
cdr3_aa: CASSQYRGYEQYF

clone_size: -
d_call: TRBD1
v_call: TRBV7-2
j_call: TRBJ1-2
cdr3_nt: TGTGCCAGCAGCTTAGGACAGGGGATCTATGGCTACACCTTC
cdr3_aa: CASSLGQGIYGYTF

clone_size: -
d_call: -
v_call: TRBV7-9
j_call: TRBJ2-1
cdr3_nt: TGTGCCAGCAGCCCCTTCCGGGGTTCGGAGCAGTTCTTC
cdr3_aa: CASSPFRGSEQFF

clone_size: -
d_call: -
v_call: TRBV27
j_call: TRBJ2-7
cdr3_nt: TGTGCCAGCAGCCGTAGACAGGACTCCTACGAGCAGTACTTC
cdr3_aa: CASSRRQDSYEQYF

clone_size: -
d_call: -
v_call: TRBV19
j_call: TRBJ1-2
cdr3_nt: TGTGCCAGTAGGCGGGCGGCGCTAAACTATGGCTACACCTTC
cdr3_aa: CASRRAALNYGYTF

clone_size: -
d_call: TRBD1
v_call: TRBV7-9
j_call: TRBJ2-7
cdr3_nt: TGTGCCAGCAGCTCTTGGACAGGGGTAACCTACGAGCAGTACTTC
cdr3_aa: CASSSWTGVTYEQYF

clone_size: -
d_call: -
v_call: TRBV6-5
j_call: TRBJ1-2
cdr3_nt: TGTGCCAGCACACAATATGGGGGCGGTGGCTATGGCTACACCTTC
cdr3_aa: CASTQYGGGGYGYTF

clone_size: -
d_call: -
v_call: TRBV10-3
j_call: TRBJ2-5
cdr3_nt: TGTGCCATCAGGGGTTCAGGCCCCCAAGAGACCCAGTACTTC
cdr3_aa: CAIRGSGPQETQYF

clone_size: -
d_call: -
v_call: TRBV6-5
j_call: TRBJ2-1
cdr3_nt: TGTGCCAGCAGTAAGACAGGACGAGACCTCCATGAGCAGTTCTTC
cdr3_aa: CASSKTGRDLHEQFF

clone_size: -
d_call: -
v_call: TRBV6-2/TRBV6-3
j_call: TRBJ2-5
cdr3_nt: TGTGCCAGCAGCCCCCTCCAAGAGACCCAGTACTTC
cdr3_aa: CASSPLQETQYF

clone_size: few
d_call: -
v_call: TRBV24-1
j_call: TRBJ1-2
cdr3_nt: TGTGCCACCAGCGAGGGGGACCGGGTCTATGGCTACACCTTC
cdr3_aa: CATSEGDRVYGYTF

clone_size: -
d_call: -
v_call: TRBV2
j_call: TRBJ1-2
cdr3_nt: TGTGCCAGCGCACGAGGGCGGGTCGCCGACTATGGCTACACCTTC
cdr3_aa: CASARGRVADYGYTF

clone_size: -
d_call: -
v_call: TRBV2
j_call: TRBJ2-7
cdr3_nt: TGTGCCAGCTGCCCGGGATACTCCTACGAGCAGTACTTC
cdr3_aa: CASCPGYSYEQYF

clone_size: -
d_call: -
v_call: TRBV3-1/TRBV3-2
j_call: TRBJ1-2
cdr3_nt: TGTGCCAGCAGCCCCACGTATAACCCGGAGGGCTACACCTTC
cdr3_aa: CASSPTYNPEGYTF

clone_size: -
d_call: -
v_call: TRBV6-5
j_call: TRBJ2-3
cdr3_nt: TGTGCCAGCAGTTACCACCCAGGGGCGGGCGCAGATACGCAGTATTTT
cdr3_aa: CASSYHPGAGADTQYF

clone_size: -
d_call: TRBD1
v_call: TRBV18
j_call: TRBJ2-7
cdr3_nt: TGTGCCAGCTCCGCTACAGGGGCGACCTACGAGCAGTACTTC
cdr3_aa: CASSATGATYEQYF

clone_size: -
d_call: -
v_call: TRBV18
j_call: TRBJ1-3
cdr3_nt: TGTGCCAGCTCACCAACAGTGGGGCAAGGAAACACCATATATTTT
cdr3_aa: CASSPTVGQGNTIYF

clone_size: once
d_call: -
v_call: TRBV11-3
j_call: TRBJ1-4
cdr3_nt: TGTGCCAGCAGCTTAGGATCGGGGATAAATGAAAAACTGTTTTTT
cdr3_aa: CASSLGSGINEKLFF

clone_size: -
d_call: TRBD1
v_call: TRBV7-3
j_call: TRBJ2-1
cdr3_nt: TGTGCCAGCAGCTTTAGTGGACAGGTAGGGGAGCAGTTCTTC
cdr3_aa: CASSFSGQVGEQFF